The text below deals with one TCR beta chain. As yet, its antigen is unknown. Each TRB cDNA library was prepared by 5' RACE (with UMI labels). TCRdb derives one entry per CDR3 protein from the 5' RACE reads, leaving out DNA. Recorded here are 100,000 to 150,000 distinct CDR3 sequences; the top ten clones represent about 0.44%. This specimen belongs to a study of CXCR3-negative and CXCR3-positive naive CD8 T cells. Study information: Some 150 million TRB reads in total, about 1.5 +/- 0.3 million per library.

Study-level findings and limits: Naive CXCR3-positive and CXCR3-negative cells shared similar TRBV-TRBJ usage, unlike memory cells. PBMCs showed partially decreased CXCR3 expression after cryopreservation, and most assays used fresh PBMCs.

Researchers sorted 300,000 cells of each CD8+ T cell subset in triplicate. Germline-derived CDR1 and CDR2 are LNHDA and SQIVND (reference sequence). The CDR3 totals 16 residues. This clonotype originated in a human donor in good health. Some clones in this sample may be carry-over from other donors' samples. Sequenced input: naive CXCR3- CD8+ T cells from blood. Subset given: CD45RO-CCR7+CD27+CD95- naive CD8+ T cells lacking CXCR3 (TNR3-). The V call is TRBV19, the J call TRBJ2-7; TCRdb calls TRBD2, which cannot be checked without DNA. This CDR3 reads CASSIGGLAGTYEQYF.